This T cell receptor (beta chain) was retrieved from a study of OX40 agonist ivuxolimab in advanced cancers. TCRdb's copy holds only in-frame clones and misses some; the assay was immunoSEQ multiplex PCR. The sample lists around 14,000 clones, 60% to 80% occurring once. Deletions cut 5 bases from V and 8 bases from J, with 19 bases between. This CDR3 has 15 residues. Germline CDR1 is SNHLY and CDR2 is FYNNEI. The chain carries TRBV2 and TRBJ2-1; the D gene is possibly TRBD2 (5 bases). This receptor was taken from an adult with an advanced solid tumor such as melanoma, head and neck, liver or kidney cancer. Source: CD4+ or CD8+ T cells sorted from blood, taken in a trial of the OX40 agonist ivuxolimab. The CDR3 sequence is CASSPISERRDEQFF. The CDR3 DNA follows: TGTGCCAGCAGTCCGATATCTGAGCGGAGAGATGAGCAGTTCTTC.